This T cell receptor (beta chain) was identified during a study of cytomegalovirus exposure and HLA in healthy donors. Findings of the study overall: Donor immune exposure was known only as CMV serostatus.

Researchers ran the PCR with 60 Vbeta and 13 Jbeta primers. Sequencing used immunoSEQ multiplex PCR; TCRdb keeps in-frame clones, though not all of them. In the table there are approximately 140,000 clones, 50% to 75% of which are singletons. Worth noting for this clone: Its specificity is not known.

Germline values: CDR1 MDHEN, CDR2 SYDVKM. Losses at the gene ends were 7 bases for V and 1 base for J; bases not matched to a gene: 9. There are 18 residues in the CDR3. V is TRBV28 and J is TRBJ2-1, with 14 bases matching TRBD2. The receptor comes from a woman aged 55 to 70 in good health and CMV-seropositive. The material sequenced was PBMCs. CDR3 residues: CASITRRLAGGSYNEQFF. In DNA, the CDR3 is TGTGCCAGCATTACAAGGAGACTAGCGGGAGGGTCCTACAATGAGCAGTTCTTC.